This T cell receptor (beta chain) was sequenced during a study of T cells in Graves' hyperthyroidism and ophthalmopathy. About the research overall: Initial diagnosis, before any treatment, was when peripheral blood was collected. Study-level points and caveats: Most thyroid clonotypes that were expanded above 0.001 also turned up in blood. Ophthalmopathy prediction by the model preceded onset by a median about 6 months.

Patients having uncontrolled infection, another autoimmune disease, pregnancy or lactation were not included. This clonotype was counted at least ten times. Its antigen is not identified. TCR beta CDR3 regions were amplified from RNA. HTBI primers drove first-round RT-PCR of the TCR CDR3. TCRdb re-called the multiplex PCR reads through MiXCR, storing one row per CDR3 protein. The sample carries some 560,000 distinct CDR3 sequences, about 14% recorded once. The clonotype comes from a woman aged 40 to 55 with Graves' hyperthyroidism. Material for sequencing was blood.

The CDR3 protein is CASTSRTPNYGYTF. As DNA, the CDR3 is TGTGCCAGCACCTCCAGGACCCCTAACTATGGCTACACCTTC. The chain uses TRBV6-1 and TRBJ1-2; D is uncertain. Germline CDR1 is MNHNS and CDR2 is SASEGT. V lost 7 bases to trimming and J lost 0 bases, with 12 bases between them. The CDR3 is made up of 14 amino acids.